This T cell receptor (beta chain) was identified during a study of T cells in Graves' hyperthyroidism and ophthalmopathy. This clonotype occurred many times. TCR beta CDR3 sequences were amplified from RNA transcripts. The TCR CDR3 was amplified in a first-round RT-PCR using the HTBI primer set. TCRdb reprocessed the multiplex PCR reads with MiXCR, giving one entry per CDR3 protein. Of around 450,000 distinct CDR3 sequences listed, about a sixth are singletons. V gave up 2 bases and J gave up 11 bases, with 18 bases separating them. The CDR3 length is 14 residues. The germline gives CDR1 MDHEN, CDR2 SYDVKM.

This chain connects TRBV28 to TRBJ1-1; D ambiguous. The sequencing sample was made of blood. This clonotype was obtained from a woman aged 18-35 years with Graves' hyperthyroidism. This CDR3 is CASSLQDPDPRAFF. CDR3 DNA sequence: TGTGCCAGCAGTTTACAAGACCCGGACCCGAGGGCTTTCTTT.